These T cell receptor beta chains were read from a single sample in a study of blood T cell repertoires in COVID-19. Data came from immunoSEQ multiplex PCR; TCRdb stores just in-frame clones and leaves some out. Here the sample spans about 260,000 clones, about 85% being singletons. The specimen was peripheral blood. All receptors come from a man aged 55 to 70 with acute or convalescent COVID-19. Both conserved end residues are part of each CDR3. The D gene is left open where the match is weak. Some rows mark clone size as missing; the rest say once, few, many or name a class of expanded clone.

v_gene	j_gene	abundance	d_gene	CDR3aa	CDR3nt
TRBV6-5	TRBJ2-2	.	TRBD1	CATRTQGAGSGELFF	TGTGCCACAAGAACACAGGGGGCGGGTAGCGGGGAGCTGTTTTTT
TRBV19	TRBJ1-1	.	TRBD1	CASNSRTGRGGAVTEAFF	TGTGCCAGTAATAGTCGGACAGGGCGGGGTGGAGCCGTCACTGAAGCTTTCTTT
TRBV7-9	TRBJ2-7	.	TRBD1	CASSDRDRVHEQYF	TGTGCCAGCAGCGACCGGGACAGGGTTCACGAGCAGTACTTC
TRBV18	TRBJ2-7	.	TRBD2	CASSPTSTYEQYF	TGTGCCAGCTCACCGACTAGCACCTACGAGCAGTACTTC
TRBV18	TRBJ2-3	.	.	CASSPTGGIDTQYF	TGTGCCAGCTCACCCACAGGAGGGATAGATACGCAGTATTTT
TRBV5-1	TRBJ1-1	medium-sized	.	CASSLIGEGAEAFF	TGCGCCAGCAGCTTGATAGGGGAGGGCGCTGAAGCTTTCTTT
TRBV6-5	TRBJ1-2	.	.	CASSYSAGDRYGYTF	TGTGCCAGCAGTTACTCGGCAGGGGATAGGTATGGCTACACCTTC
TRBV28	TRBJ1-5	.	.	CASSQAGYQQPQHF	TGTGCCAGCAGTCAAGCGGGTTATCAACAGCCCCAGCATTTT
TRBV6-5	TRBJ2-7	.	.	CASSHTGEDEQYF	TGTGCCAGCAGCCATACAGGGGAGGACGAGCAGTACTTC
TRBV24-1	TRBJ1-1	.	.	CATSDSTGEAFF	TGTGCCACCAGTGATAGTACAGGTGAAGCTTTCTTT
TRBV7-9	TRBJ2-3	.	TRBD2	CASSLTSGPTDTQYF	TGTGCCAGCAGCTTAACTAGCGGTCCCACAGATACGCAGTATTTT
TRBV5-4	TRBJ1-2	.	.	CASNLGRANPNYGYTF	TGTGCCAGCAACTTAGGGAGGGCCAACCCAAACTATGGCTACACCTTC
TRBV6-6	TRBJ2-1	.	.	CASSYSNSGRGNEQFF	TGTGCCAGCAGTTACTCGAATTCGGGGAGAGGGAATGAGCAGTTCTTC
TRBV6-5	TRBJ1-1	.	.	CASSTNMNTEAFF	TGTGCCAGCAGCACTAACATGAACACTGAAGCTTTCTTT